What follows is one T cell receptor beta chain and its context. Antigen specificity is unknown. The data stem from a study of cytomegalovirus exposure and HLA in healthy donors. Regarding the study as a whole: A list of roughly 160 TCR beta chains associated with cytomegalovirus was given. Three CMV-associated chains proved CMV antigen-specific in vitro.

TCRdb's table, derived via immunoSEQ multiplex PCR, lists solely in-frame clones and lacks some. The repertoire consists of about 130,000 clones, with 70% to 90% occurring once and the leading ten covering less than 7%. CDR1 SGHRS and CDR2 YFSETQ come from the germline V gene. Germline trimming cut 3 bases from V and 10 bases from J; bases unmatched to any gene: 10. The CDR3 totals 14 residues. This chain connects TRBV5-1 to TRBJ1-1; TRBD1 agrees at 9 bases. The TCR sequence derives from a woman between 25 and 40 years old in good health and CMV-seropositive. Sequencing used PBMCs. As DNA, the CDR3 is TGCGCCAGCAGCTCGTGGACAGGGGCAAGAAGAGCTTTCTTT. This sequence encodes CASSSWTGARRAFF. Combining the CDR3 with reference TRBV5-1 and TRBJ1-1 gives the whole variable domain KAGVTQTPRYLIKTRGQQVTLSCSPISGHRSVSWYQQTPGQGLQFLFEYFSETQRNKGNFPGRFSGRQFSNSRSEMNVSTLELGDSALYLCASSSWTGARRAFFGQGTRLTVV.